This T cell receptor beta chain was identified in a study of T cells expressing NK-cell markers (TCRdb year 2020). Regarding the complete study: In sorted CD3+CD56+NKG2C+, CD3+CD56+NKG2C- and CD3+CD56-NKG2C+ T-cell subsets from several donors, TCR beta-chain repertoires were profiled. Seven of the eight sequenced donors were HCMV-seropositive and one was HCMV-seronegative. The eight sequenced donors were randomly selected healthy volunteers, three men and five women. Sequencing of the libraries produced 2 x 150 bp reads on Illumina HiSeq 2000/2500, MiSeq or NextSeq. The research as a whole found: Whether the expanded NKG2C-expressing T cell clones were specific for HCMV antigens remained unclear. In roughly six donors, the dominant CD3+CD56+NKG2C+ clonotypes ranked among the top 10 CD8+ clonotypes, making up about 1.0-8% of CD8+ T cells. Those dominant clonotypes were again the most abundant among CD3+CD56-NKG2C+ cells in several donors, at about 25-60.1%.

HCMV serostatus was determined by detecting HCMV-specific IgG in serum with a commercial ELISA kit. Peripheral blood mononuclear cells were isolated from blood by Ficoll density gradient centrifugation. The listed sequencing device is Illumina HiSeq 2000. TCR beta cDNA libraries were made by 5'RACE template switching that added a universal primer site and unique molecular identifiers. cDNA synthesis was primed from the TCR beta constant segment and was followed by two successive PCR amplification steps. The original pipeline was this. MIGEC was used to demultiplex reads and group the reads by UMI, and MiTCR was used to assemble and quantify clonotypes. To remove erroneous sequences, TCR cDNA sequences were retained only when supported by two or more reads. The tcR package was used for downstream repertoire analysis, with clonotypes matched between fractions based on CDR3 nucleotide sequence plus V segment. VDJmatch was used to annotate antigen specificity against VDJdb, with one amino acid substitution in CDR3 allowed. The reads went through TCRdb reprocessing, and each CDR3 protein sequence gets one entry with no DNA. TCRdb's processing, not the study's, gives the V and J calls here. The table for this sample lists 400,000 to 550,000 distinct CDR3 sequences. The top ten constitute approximately 6.8% of the sample.

From the germline V gene, CDR1 is SGHDN and CDR2 is FVKESK. Including the terminal cysteine and phenylalanine, the CDR3 comprises 15 residues. The entry carries no DNA sequence. Concerning this clonotype itself: What this receptor recognizes is not known.

Sequenced sample: blood T cells: a sorted CD56 or NKG2C T cell subset, CD4+ or CD8+ T cells, or bulk PBMC T cells (not recorded which). The chain is made from TRBV14 and TRBJ2-3; TCRdb's D gene call, TRBD1, goes unchecked for lack of DNA. This sequence was found in a woman between 18 and 69 years old in good health. The CDR3 is CASSQRRGAGDTQYF.